The present T cell receptor (beta chain) was sequenced within a study of blood T cells in healthy people across ages. The use of a sample-barcoded 5' primer and a J-beta primer mix characterized a second PCR of about 6 to 12 cycles. The template-switch adaptor, which had 12 random nucleotides, put a tag on each cDNA molecule. In TCRdb, the 5' RACE reads were re-called with MiXCR into one record per CDR3 protein. The data hold about 780,000 distinct CDR3 sequences, with about 26% observed a single time. Germline V gene data show CDR1 as KGHSH and CDR2 as LQKENI. V lost 4 bases, J lost 7 bases, and 13 bases stayed unmatched. This CDR3 is 16 amino acids long. The sample also formed part of further work on T cells of mothers and their children. That work states: Addition of sample barcodes and 2-4 random nucleotides occurred through the M1S primer of the second PCR. Each child contributed about 3 million TCR beta CDR3 reads, while each mother contributed over 8 million. Overlap ran slightly, non-significantly higher for related than unrelated mother-child pairs.

The clonotype was recovered from a boy between 10 and 17 years old in good health. The rearrangement joins TRBV18 to TRBJ2-7; 10 nucleotides match TRBD1. The sequenced material came from blood. CDR3 protein: CASSLLPGTGAGEQYF. CDR3 DNA sequence: TGTGCCAGCTCACTACTACCCGGGACAGGGGCTGGGGAGCAGTACTTC.